What follows are 19 T cell receptor beta chains derived from one specimen sequenced in a study of shared clonotypes between healthy human individuals. Some clones are missing from TCRdb's copy, which holds only in-frame ones; the method was immunoSEQ multiplex PCR. The data contain approximately 1.5 million clones, 95% to 99% of them singletons. Source material: naive CD4+ T cells sorted from blood. The subset: CD45RA+ positively selected. Every receptor here comes from a man aged 25-45 years in good health.

This chain joins TRBV7-9 and TRBJ2-1, with D possibly being TRBD2 (6 bases). From germline, CDR1 is SEHNR and CDR2 FQNEAQ (reference sequence). The CDR3 spans 17 residues. Trimming removed 2 bases at V and 5 bases at J, with 19 bases between. CDR3 nucleotide sequence: TGTGCCAGCAGCTTAAAGGTTTGGCTAGCGTCTCACAATGAGCAGTTCTTC. This sequence encodes CASSLKVWLASHNEQFF. Drawing the rest from reference TRBV7-9 and TRBJ2-1, the complete variable domain is DTGVSQNPRHKITKRGQNVTFRCDPISEHNRLYWYRQTLGQGPEFLTYFQNEAQLEKSRLLSDRFSAERPKGSFSTLEIQRTEQGDSAMYLCASSLKVWLASHNEQFFGPGTRLTVL.

This chain joins TRBV6-4 and TRBJ2-7; 9 bases agree with TRBD2. The germline gives CDR1 MRHNA, CDR2 SNTAGT. The CDR3 runs 15 residues. With 5 bases clipped from V and 3 bases from J, the junction kept 8 bases outside the gene matches. CDR3 in DNA: TGTGCCAGCAGTCTTATAGCGGGAGCAAGCTACGAGCAGTACTTC. It yields the protein CASSLIAGASYEQYF.

With respect to this clone: Different DNA sequences within this sample yield the same CDR3. The gene calls are TRBV6-5 and TRBJ1-1; D gene ambiguous. The CDR3 contains 12 residues. Germline-derived CDR1 and CDR2 are MNHEY and SVGAGI. Between the trimmed V and J ends, which lost 0 bases and 2 bases, there was a span of 1 base. CDR3 sequence: CASSYSNTEAFF. In nucleotides, the CDR3 is TGTGCCAGCAGTTACTCTAACACTGAAGCTTTCTTT.

With respect to this clone: Germline is not matched at one junction end, which may reflect a read error. The rearrangement uses TRBV2 and TRBJ1-1; D is unclear. The CDR3 length is 14 residues. Germline V gene sequence: CDR1 SNHLY, CDR2 FYNNEI. CDR3 bases: TGTGCCAGCAGTGAAGACCTCCTGAAAACTGAAGCTTTCTTT. Amino acids: CASSEDLLKTEAFF.

This chain joins TRBV27 and TRBJ2-1, with D unclear. The CDR3 extends over 13 amino acids. Germline-derived CDR1 and CDR2 are MNHEY and SMNVEV (reference sequence). Between the trimmed V and J ends, which lost 6 bases and 4 bases, there was a span of 10 bases. In DNA, the CDR3 is TGTGCCAGCAGGCTTTTCCGATACAATGAGCAGTTCTTC. This codes for CASRLFRYNEQFF.

The chain couples TRBV5-4 to TRBJ1-1; a weak D match, TRBD1 (6 bases). Germline-derived CDR1 and CDR2 are SGHNT and YYREEE (reference sequence). V was shortened by 9 bases and J by 1 base, with 22 bases between the two germline ends. This CDR3 is built from 16 residues. CDR3 amino acids: CATKAGIRGGNTEAFF. CDR3 sequence (DNA): TGTGCCACCAAAGCAGGGATCAGGGGTGGGAACACTGAAGCTTTCTTT. Full variable domain (outside the CDR3, taken from reference TRBV5-4 and TRBJ1-1): ETGVTQSPTHLIKTRGQQVTLRCSSQSGHNTVSWYQQALGQGPQFIFQYYREEENGRGNFPPRFSGLQFPNYSSELNVNALELDDSALYLCATKAGIRGGNTEAFFGQGTRLTVV.

This chain joins TRBV15 and TRBJ2-7; D might be TRBD1 (6 bases). V was clipped by 2 bases and J by 3 bases, with 14 bases between them. Germline V gives CDR1 LNHNV, CDR2 YYDKDF (reference sequence). The CDR3 covers 15 residues. CDR3 loop: CATSRQQGIGYEQYF. Here the CDR3 DNA reads TGTGCCACCAGCAGACAACAGGGAATTGGCTACGAGCAGTACTTC.

The V and J genes are TRBV9 and TRBJ2-1; D remains unclear. With 4 bases removed from V and 4 bases from J, the gap between germline ends came to 18 bases. Germline lookup yields CDR1 SGDLS and CDR2 YYNGEE. CDR3 length: 16 residues. The CDR3 nucleotides read TGTGCCAGCAGCCTGACGGGCGTACAAGCTTACAATGAGCAGTTCTTC. It is translated as CASSLTGVQAYNEQFF.

About this clone itself: Different DNA sequences within this sample yield the same CDR3. The V gene is TRBV5-4, the J gene TRBJ2-5; a weak D match, TRBD1 (6 bases). The CDR3 runs to 13 residues. V was shortened by 4 bases and J by 2 bases, with 9 bases between the two germline ends. CDR1 is SGHNT, CDR2 YYREEE, per germline (reference sequence). This chain's CDR3 is CASSAGQQETQYF. The CDR3 coding sequence is TGTGCCAGCAGCGCCGGACAGCAAGAGACCCAGTACTTC. Supplemented by reference TRBV5-4 and TRBJ2-5, the full variable domain reads ETGVTQSPTHLIKTRGQQVTLRCSSQSGHNTVSWYQQALGQGPQFIFQYYREEENGRGNFPPRFSGLQFPNYSSELNVNALELDDSALYLCASSAGQQETQYFGPGTRLLVL.

With respect to this clone: Other DNA sequences of this sample code for an identical CDR3. This rearrangement joins TRBV4-3 to TRBJ1-3; no firm D call. The ends were cut back, 1 base at V and 2 bases at J, with 6 bases in the middle. The CDR3 contains 14 residues. CDR1 and CDR2 (germline): LGHNA, YSLEER. CDR3 amino acids: CASSQGRTGNTIYF. CDR3 DNA sequence: TGCGCCAGCAGCCAAGGACGGACTGGAAACACCATATATTTT.

Concerning this clone itself: The junction departs from germline at one end; a sequencing error may be responsible. This rearrangement joins TRBV7-7 to TRBJ1-1, with unresolved D. Per germline, CDR1 SSHAT and CDR2 FNYEAQ (reference sequence). The CDR3 contains 13 residues. This CDR3 is CASSLYENTEAFF. DNA of the CDR3: TGTGCTAGCAGCTTATACGAGAACACTGAAGCTTTCTTT.

This chain links TRBV5-1 with TRBJ2-1; the D gene is possibly TRBD2 (6 bases). Looked up from germline, CDR1 is SGHRS and CDR2 is YFSETQ. This CDR3 comprises 16 residues. Trimming removed 0 bases from V and 4 bases from J, with 14 bases in between. The CDR3 region is CASSLAGGGGYNEQFF. For the CDR3, the DNA is TGCGCCAGCAGCTTGGCAGGCGGAGGAGGGTACAATGAGCAGTTCTTC.

The V gene is TRBV5-1, the J gene TRBJ2-3; 7 positions match TRBD1. Per germline, CDR1 SGHRS and CDR2 YFSETQ. V shed 2 bases and J 4 bases; nucleotides not matched to a gene: 13. The CDR3 spans 17 residues. The CDR3 DNA reads TGCGCCAGCAGCTTTAATGCACAGGGGACGGGCGCAGATACGCAGTATTTT. This encodes CASSFNAQGTGADTQYF.

The J gene is TRBJ1-3, the V gene TRBV19; D is unclear. The ends were cut back, 4 bases at V and 1 base at J, with 8 bases in the middle. The CDR3 is 14 residues long. Germline V gene data show CDR1 as LNHDA and CDR2 as SQIVND (reference sequence). Here the CDR3 reads CASSRAGSGNTIYF. The CDR3 DNA is TGTGCCAGTAGTAGGGCCGGGTCTGGAAACACCATATATTTT. The full variable domain, in which reference TRBV19 and TRBJ1-3 provide the parts outside the CDR3, is DGGITQSPKYLFRKEGQNVTLSCEQNLNHDAMYWYRQDPGQGLRLIYYSQIVNDFQKGDIAEGYSVSREKKESFPLTVTSAQKNPTAFYLCASSRAGSGNTIYFGEGSWLTVV.

Points on this clone: This sample also contains other DNA sequences that code for the same CDR3. V gene TRBV7-2 combines with J gene TRBJ2-5, with 8 bases lining up with TRBD1. This CDR3 contains 14 residues. Germline V CDR1 and CDR2: SGHTA, FQGNSA. J gave up 5 bases and V 1 base, and 3 bases lay outside the gene matches. CDR3 sequence: CASSLDRGRETQYF. CDR3 bases: TGTGCCAGCAGCTTAGACAGGGGGAGGGAGACCCAGTACTTC.

The rearrangement links TRBV29-1 to TRBJ2-7; the D gene is possibly TRBD1 (5 bases). V lost 6 bases and J 2 bases, leaving 11 bases between the germline ends. In germline, CDR1 is SQVTM, CDR2 ANQGSEA. The CDR3 has 12 amino acids. CDR3 amino acids: CSVKGSAYEQYF. The CDR3, as DNA: TGCAGCGTGAAGGGGTCAGCCTACGAGCAGTACTTC.

The table lists this clone with a count of one. The chain links TRBV2 to TRBJ2-1; 15 bases line up with TRBD2. CDR1 is SNHLY and CDR2 is FYNNEI in the germline V gene. J was trimmed by 10 bases and V by 5 bases; bases with no gene match: 6. This CDR3 has 15 residues. CDR3 nucleotide sequence: TGTGCCAGCAGTCCACGGACTAGCGGGAGGGACGAGCAGTTCTTC. It codes for CASSPRTSGRDEQFF.

This chain joins TRBV5-5 and TRBJ2-7; the D is unclear. This CDR3 spans 15 amino acids. Germline V gene sequence: CDR1 SGHKS, CDR2 YYEKEE (reference sequence). V was clipped by 0 bases and J by 6 bases, with 16 bases between them. The DNA of the CDR3 is TGTGCCAGCAGCTTGGAAATTATTTGGACCTCCGAGCAGTACTTC. It codes for CASSLEIIWTSEQYF. The full variable domain, rest sourced from reference TRBV5-5 and TRBJ2-7, is DAGVTQSPTHLIKTRGQQVTLRCSPISGHKSVSWYQQVLGQGPQFIFQYYEKEERGRGNFPDRFSARQFPNYSSELNVNALLLGDSALYLCASSLEIIWTSEQYFGPGTRLTVT.

This clone was observed once. The CDR3 sequence: CASKWGQDSYEQYF. The CDR3 region has the DNA TGTGCCAGCAAATGGGGACAGGACTCCTACGAGCAGTACTTC. The V and J genes are TRBV27 and TRBJ2-7; 8 nucleotides agree with TRBD1. The CDR3 length is 14 residues. The V gene end was trimmed by 7 bases and the J gene end by 0 bases; junction bases not matched to a gene: 5. Germline assignment: CDR1 MNHEY and CDR2 SMNVEV (reference sequence).